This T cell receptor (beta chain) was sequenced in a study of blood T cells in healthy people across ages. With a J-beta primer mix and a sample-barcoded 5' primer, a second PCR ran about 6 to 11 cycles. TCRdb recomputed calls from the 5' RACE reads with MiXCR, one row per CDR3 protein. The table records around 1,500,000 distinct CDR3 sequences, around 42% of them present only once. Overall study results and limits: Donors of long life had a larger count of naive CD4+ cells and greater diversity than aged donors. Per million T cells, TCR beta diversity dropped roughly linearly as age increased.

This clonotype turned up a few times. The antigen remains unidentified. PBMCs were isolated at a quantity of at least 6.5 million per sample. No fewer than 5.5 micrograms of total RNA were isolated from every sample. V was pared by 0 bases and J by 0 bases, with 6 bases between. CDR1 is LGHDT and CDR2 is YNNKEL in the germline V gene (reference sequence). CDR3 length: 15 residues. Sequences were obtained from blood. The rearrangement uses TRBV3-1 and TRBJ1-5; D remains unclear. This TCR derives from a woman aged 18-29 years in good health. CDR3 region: CASSQDTGSNQPQHF. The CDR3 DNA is TGTGCCAGCAGCCAAGATACGGGTAGCAATCAGCCCCAGCATTTT. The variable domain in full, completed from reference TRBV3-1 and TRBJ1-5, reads DTAVSQTPKYLVTQMGNDKSIKCEQNLGHDTMYWYKQDSKKFLKIMFSYNNKELIINETVPNRFSPKSPDKAHLNLHINSLELGDSAVYFCASSQDTGSNQPQHFGDGTRLSIL.